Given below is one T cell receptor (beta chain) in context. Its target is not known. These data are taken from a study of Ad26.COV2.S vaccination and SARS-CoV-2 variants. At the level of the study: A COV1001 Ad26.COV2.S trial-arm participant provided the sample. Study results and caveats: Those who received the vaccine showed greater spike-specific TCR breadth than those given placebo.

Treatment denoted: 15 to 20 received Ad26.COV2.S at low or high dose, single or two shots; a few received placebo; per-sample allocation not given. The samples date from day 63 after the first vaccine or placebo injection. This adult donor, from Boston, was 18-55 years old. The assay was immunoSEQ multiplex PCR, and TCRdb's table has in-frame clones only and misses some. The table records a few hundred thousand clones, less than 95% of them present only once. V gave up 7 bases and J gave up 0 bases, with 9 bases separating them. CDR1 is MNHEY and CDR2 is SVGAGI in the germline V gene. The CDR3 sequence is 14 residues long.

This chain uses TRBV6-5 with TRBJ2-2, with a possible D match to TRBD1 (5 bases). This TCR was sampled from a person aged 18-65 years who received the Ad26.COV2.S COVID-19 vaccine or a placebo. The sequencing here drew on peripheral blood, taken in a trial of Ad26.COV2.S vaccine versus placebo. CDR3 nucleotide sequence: TGTGCCAGCATGGCCAGGGCGAACACCGGGGAGCTGTTTTTT. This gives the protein CASMARANTGELFF.